A selection of T cell receptor beta chains follows, all from one sample in a study of CD8+CD57+ T cells in acquired aplastic anemia. TCRdb re-called the reads with MiXCR, one entry per CDR3 protein. The sample lists around 200,000 distinct CDR3 sequences; less than 65% were seen once. Sequenced input: sorted CD4+, CD8+, or CD8+CD57+ T cells (not recorded which) from PBMCs. The receptor source for this set is a human donor in good health, serving as a control. CDR3s include the opening cysteine and the closing phenylalanine or tryptophan. The D gene is left open where the match is weak. Clone size is not always given. Where it is, it says once, few, many or a class for expanded clones.

TGCGCCAGCAGCACAGGGGGCGCGGGATCTGGAAACACCATATATTTT	CASSTGGAGSGNTIYF	-	TRBD1	TRBJ1-3	TRBV10-2
TGTGCCACCAGCGATCGACAGGGTGGGGATACGCAGTTCTTC	CATSDRQGGDTQFF	-	TRBD1	TRBJ2-1	TRBV15
TGCGCCAGCAGCTTGGTGGCGGGGAACACTGAAGCTTTCTTT	CASSLVAGNTEAFF	many	-	TRBJ1-1	TRBV5-1
TGCGCCAGCAGCTCACCGGGACTACCCCAAGAGACCCAGTACTTC	CASSSPGLPQETQYF	many	TRBD2	TRBJ2-5	TRBV5-1
TGTGCCAGCAGCTCTGGGACAGGTACCCGGGAGACCCAGTACTTC	CASSSGTGTRETQYF	many	TRBD1	TRBJ2-5	TRBV7-8
TGTGCCAGCAGTCGACAGGGTGGGTACTACGAGCATTACTTC	CASSRQGGYYEHYF	-	TRBD1	TRBJ2-7	TRBV7-9
TGTGCCAGCAGTTACGGTCTCGGGGCAAACACTGAAGCTTTCTTT	CASSYGLGANTEAFF	once	-	TRBJ1-1	TRBV6-5
TGTGCCAGCAGCGGGGGGACCAATCAGCCCCAGCATTTT	CASSGGTNQPQHF	-	-	TRBJ1-5	TRBV9
TGTGCCTGGAATCGACCGGGACGGGCTAATTCACCCCTCCACTTT	CAWNRPGRANSPLHF	-	-	TRBJ1-6	TRBV7-2
TGCGCCAGCAGCGCCATGCTAAACACTGAAGCTTTCTTT	CASSAMLNTEAFF	-	-	TRBJ1-1	TRBV5-1
TGTGCCAGCAGGAATGGGGGCTTGAGTGAAAAACTGTTTTTT	CASRNGGLSEKLFF	-	-	TRBJ1-4	TRBV25-1
TGCAGTGCTAGAGGTCCGACAAGGGCCCTTTACGAGCAGTACTTC	CSARGPTRALYEQYF	many	-	TRBJ2-7	TRBV20-1
TGTGCCAGCAGCTTCGCCGGGACATCGGCTGGAAACACCATATATTTT	CASSFAGTSAGNTIYF	many	-	TRBJ1-3	TRBV7-2
TGTGCCACCAGGGCGACAGGGTTGGGGCAGCCCCAGCATTTT	CATRATGLGQPQHF	-	TRBD1	TRBJ1-5	TRBV24-1
TGTGCCAGCAGAGACAGGTTCCAAGAGACCCAGTACTTC	CASRDRFQETQYF	many	-	TRBJ2-5	TRBV28
TGTGCCAGCAGCTTGGCCCCAGGGGTCGCTGGAAACACCATATATTTT	CASSLAPGVAGNTIYF	-	-	TRBJ1-3	TRBV7-6
TGTGCCATCATTCCTAGACAGTGCGAGCAGTACTTC	CAIIPRQCEQYF	-	-	TRBJ2-7	TRBV10-3
TGTGCCAGCTCACCAGGGGACGGCCCCCGGCTAGGAGGCTACACCTTC	CASSPGDGPRLGGYTF	-	-	TRBJ1-2	TRBV2
TGTGCCAGCAGCTTAACGGGAAAACTGTTTTTT	CASSLTGKLFF	-	-	TRBJ1-4	TRBV7-2
TGTGCCAGTAGTATGGGGACGAGGGCGGGGGGACCTTATAGCAATGAGCAGTTCTTC	CASSMGTRAGGPYSNEQFF	many	TRBD2	TRBJ2-1	TRBV19
TGCGCCAGCAGCTTGGGGGACAGGGAGACGGAGACCCAGTACTTC	CASSLGDRETETQYF	-	TRBD1	TRBJ2-5	TRBV5-1
TGTGCCAGCAGCCTCCGGCTAATCAATGAGCGGTTCTTC	CASSLRLINERFF	-	-	TRBJ2-1	TRBV9
TGTGCCAGCAGCCCTCGGACAGGGTCAAGTCAGCCCCAGCATTTT	CASSPRTGSSQPQHF	-	TRBD1	TRBJ1-5	TRBV14
TGCGCCAGCAGCCAAGGTGTTCCGGGACTCCAAGAGACCCAGTACTTC	CASSQGVPGLQETQYF	few	-	TRBJ2-5	TRBV4-3
TGTGCCAGCAGTACAGAGCGGGACAGCTATGGCTACACCTTC	CASSTERDSYGYTF	once	TRBD1	TRBJ1-2	TRBV2
TGTGCCAGCAGCTCTCAGGGGCACACTGAAGCTTTCTTT	CASSSQGHTEAFF	many	-	TRBJ1-1	TRBV7-3
TGTGCCACATCAAAACTAGCGGGGAGCACAGATACGCAGTATTTT	CATSKLAGSTDTQYF	few	-	TRBJ2-3	TRBV3-2
TGTGCCAGCAGCGCCGACGGGATTGCTGGGGCCAACGTCCTGACTTTC	CASSADGIAGANVLTF	many	-	TRBJ2-6	TRBV6-1
TGTGCCAGCAGCTTAGAAGGTAGCGGGGGCGCTCACAATGAGCAGTTCTTC	CASSLEGSGGAHNEQFF	-	TRBD2	TRBJ2-1	TRBV7-3
TGTGCCAGCAGCCACCCAAGGACAGGGGGTCGCGGGTTGTCTGAAGCTTTCTTT	CASSHPRTGGRGLSEAFF	-	TRBD1	TRBJ1-1	TRBV3-1
TGTGCCAGCAGTTACGGGCAGGTGACGAACACTGAAGCTTTCTTT	CASSYGQVTNTEAFF	-	-	TRBJ1-1	TRBV6-5
TGTGCCATCCGTACTAGCGGCACAGATACGCAGTATTTT	CAIRTSGTDTQYF	-	TRBD2	TRBJ2-3	TRBV6-6
TGTGCCAGCAGTTTGGGCGACAGGGTCGGCGATGAGCAGTTCTTC	CASSLGDRVGDEQFF	-	TRBD1	TRBJ2-1	TRBV28